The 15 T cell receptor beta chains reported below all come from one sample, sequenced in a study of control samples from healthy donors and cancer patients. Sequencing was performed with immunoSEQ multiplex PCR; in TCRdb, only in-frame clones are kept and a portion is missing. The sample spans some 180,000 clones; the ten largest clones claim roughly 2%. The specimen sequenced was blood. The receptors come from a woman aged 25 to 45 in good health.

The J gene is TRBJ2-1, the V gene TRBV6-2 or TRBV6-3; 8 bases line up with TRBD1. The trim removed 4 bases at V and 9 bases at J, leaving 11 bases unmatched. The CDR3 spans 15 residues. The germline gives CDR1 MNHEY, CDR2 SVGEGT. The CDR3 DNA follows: TGTGCCAGCAGTTTTGTGACAGGGGTGTTTAGTGAGCAGTTCTTC. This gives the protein CASSFVTGVFSEQFF.

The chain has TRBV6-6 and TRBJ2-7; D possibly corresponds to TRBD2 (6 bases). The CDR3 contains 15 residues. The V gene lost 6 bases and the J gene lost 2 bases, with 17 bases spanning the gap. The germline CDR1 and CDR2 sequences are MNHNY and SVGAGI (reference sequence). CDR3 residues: CASSPSRGGTYEQYF. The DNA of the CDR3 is TGTGCCAGCAGCCCTTCTAGGGGCGGGACCTACGAGCAGTACTTC.

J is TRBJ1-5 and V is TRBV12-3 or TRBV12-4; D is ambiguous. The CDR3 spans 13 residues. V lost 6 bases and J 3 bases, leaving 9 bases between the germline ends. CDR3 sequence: CASRPGFNQPQHF. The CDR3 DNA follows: TGTGCCAGCAGGCCGGGTTTCAATCAGCCCCAGCATTTT.

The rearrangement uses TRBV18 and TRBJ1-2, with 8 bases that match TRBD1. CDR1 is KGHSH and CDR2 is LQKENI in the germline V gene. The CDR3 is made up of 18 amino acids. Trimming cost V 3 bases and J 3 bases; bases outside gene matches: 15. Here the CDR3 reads CASSPKILGQGGDYGYTF. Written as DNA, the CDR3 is TGTGCCAGCTCACCGAAGATTCTCGGACAGGGCGGAGACTATGGCTACACCTTC.

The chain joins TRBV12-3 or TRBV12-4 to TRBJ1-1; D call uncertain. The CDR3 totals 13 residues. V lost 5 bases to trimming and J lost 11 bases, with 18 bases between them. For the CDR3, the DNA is TGTGCCAGCAGTACGCAGCCGGGTTTATCTGCTTTCTTT. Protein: CASSTQPGLSAFF.

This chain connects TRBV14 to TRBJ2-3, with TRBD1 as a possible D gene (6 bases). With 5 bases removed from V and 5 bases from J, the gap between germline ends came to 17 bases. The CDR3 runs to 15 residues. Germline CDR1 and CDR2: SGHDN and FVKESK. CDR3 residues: CASSFEGEIRDTQYF. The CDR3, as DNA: TGTGCCAGCAGCTTTGAGGGGGAGATTAGAGATACGCAGTATTTT.

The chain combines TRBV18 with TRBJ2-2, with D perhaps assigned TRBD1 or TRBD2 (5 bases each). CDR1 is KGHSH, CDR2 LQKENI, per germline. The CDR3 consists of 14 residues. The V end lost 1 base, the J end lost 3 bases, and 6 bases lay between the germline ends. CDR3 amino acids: CASSPRGYTGELFF. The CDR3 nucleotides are TGTGCCAGCTCACCACGGGGGTACACCGGGGAGCTGTTTTTT.

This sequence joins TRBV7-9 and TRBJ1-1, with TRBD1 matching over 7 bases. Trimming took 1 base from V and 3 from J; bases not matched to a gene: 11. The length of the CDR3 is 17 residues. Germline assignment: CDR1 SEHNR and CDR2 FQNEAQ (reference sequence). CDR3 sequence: CASSLGFRSGGDTEAFF. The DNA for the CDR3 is TGTGCCAGCAGCTTAGGGTTCAGGTCAGGGGGGGACACTGAAGCTTTCTTT.

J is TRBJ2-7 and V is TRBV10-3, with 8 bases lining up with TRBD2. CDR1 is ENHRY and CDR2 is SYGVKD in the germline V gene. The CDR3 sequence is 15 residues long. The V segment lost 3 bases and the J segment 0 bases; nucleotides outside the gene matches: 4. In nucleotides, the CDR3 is TGTGCCATCAGTGACTTAGCGGGGATCTCCTACGAGCAGTACTTC. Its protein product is CAISDLAGISYEQYF.

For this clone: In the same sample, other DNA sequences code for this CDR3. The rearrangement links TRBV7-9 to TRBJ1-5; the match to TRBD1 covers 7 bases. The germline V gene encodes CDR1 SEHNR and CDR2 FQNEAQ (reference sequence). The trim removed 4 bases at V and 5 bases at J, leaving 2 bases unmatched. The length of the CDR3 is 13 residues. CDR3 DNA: TGTGCCAGCAGCTCCCAGGGGGATCAGCCCCAGCATTTT. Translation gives CASSSQGDQPQHF.

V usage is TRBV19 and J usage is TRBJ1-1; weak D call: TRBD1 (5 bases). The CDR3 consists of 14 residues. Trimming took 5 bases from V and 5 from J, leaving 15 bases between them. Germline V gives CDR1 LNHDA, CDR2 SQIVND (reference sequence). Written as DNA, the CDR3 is TGTGCCAGTAGTTCCCCCCCAGGGATGACTGAAGCTTTCTTT. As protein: CASSSPPGMTEAFF.

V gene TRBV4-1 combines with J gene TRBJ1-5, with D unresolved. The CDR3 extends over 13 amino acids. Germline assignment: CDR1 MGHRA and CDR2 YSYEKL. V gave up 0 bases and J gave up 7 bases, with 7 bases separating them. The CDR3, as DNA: TGCGCCAGCAGCCAAGACGCTAGGCAGCCCCAGCATTTT. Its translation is CASSQDARQPQHF.

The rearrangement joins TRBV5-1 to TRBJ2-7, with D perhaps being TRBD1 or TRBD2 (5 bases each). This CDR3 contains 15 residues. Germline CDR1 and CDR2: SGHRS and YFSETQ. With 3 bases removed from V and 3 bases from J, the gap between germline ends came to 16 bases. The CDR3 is CASSSHRDGYYEQYF. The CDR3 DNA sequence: TGCGCCAGCAGCTCACACCGGGACGGATACTACGAGCAGTACTTC.

Written as DNA, the CDR3 is TGTGCCAGCAGCTCACTCGACAGGGACACAGATACGCAGTATTTT. It yields the protein CASSSLDRDTDTQYF. The chain links TRBV7-9 to TRBJ2-3; TRBD1 agrees at 7 bases. This CDR3 region has 15 residues. J was trimmed by 2 bases and V by 4 bases; bases with no gene match: 6. The germline CDR1 and CDR2 sequences are SEHNR and FQNEAQ (reference sequence). The variable domain in full, with the rest retrieved from reference TRBV7-9 and TRBJ2-3, is DTGVSQNPRHKITKRGQNVTFRCDPISEHNRLYWYRQTLGQGPEFLTYFQNEAQLEKSRLLSDRFSAERPKGSFSTLEIQRTEQGDSAMYLCASSSLDRDTDTQYFGPGTRLTVL.

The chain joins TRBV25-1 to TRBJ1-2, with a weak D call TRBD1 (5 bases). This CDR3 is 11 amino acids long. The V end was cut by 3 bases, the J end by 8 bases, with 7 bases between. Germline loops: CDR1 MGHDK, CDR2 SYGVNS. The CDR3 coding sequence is TGTGCCAGCAGTGAGGGGGAAGGCTACACCTTC. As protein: CASSEGEGYTF.